The clone carrying this TCR beta chain was recorded a few times. Its antigen is still unknown. The CDR3 consists of 15 residues. Germline V gene data show CDR1 as MDHEN and CDR2 as SYDVKM. Trimming took 3 bases from V and 2 from J, leaving 13 bases between them. This sample is part of a study of T cells in Graves' hyperthyroidism and ophthalmopathy. Study-level results: Ophthalmopathy was model-predicted a median about six months pre-onset.

It was RNA transcripts that yielded the amplified TCR beta CDR3 regions. With the HTBI primer set, the TCR CDR3 went through a first round of RT-PCR. TCRdb re-analysed the multiplex PCR reads in MiXCR, keeping a single row per CDR3 protein. The data contain roughly 500,000 distinct CDR3 sequences, 35% to 55% of them seen just once; the ten biggest clones take up 15% to 20%. Sample: peripheral blood or thyroid tissue (not recorded which). This TCR was sampled from an adult woman with Graves' disease, either hyperthyroidism or ophthalmopathy (not recorded which). The J gene is TRBJ2-5, the V gene TRBV28; the D gene is possibly TRBD2 (5 bases). Written as DNA, the CDR3 is TGTGCCAGCAGTTTTTATATCCGGGGACAAGAGACCCAGTACTTC. Residues: CASSFYIRGQETQYF.